These 23 T cell receptor beta chains share one sample of origin, sequenced in a study of T-cell reconstitution after alpha-beta-depleted transplantation in children. Using unique molecular identifiers, the investigators prepared the TCRbeta library. TCRdb used MiXCR to reprocess the PCR reads, holding one entry per CDR3 protein. Counted here are hundreds of thousands of distinct CDR3 sequences, around a tenth occurring once; the ten biggest clones make up 7% to 9.5%. The sequenced sample was PBMCs, obtained before TCRalphabeta/CD19-depleted stem cell transplant. Receptors were obtained from a boy under two years old with acute myeloid leukemia, due to receive a stem cell transplant.

This clonotype has at least ten counts. The rearrangement uses TRBV6-5 and TRBJ1-2, with D tentatively TRBD1 (6 bases). CDR3 length: 17 residues. From germline, CDR1 is MNHEY and CDR2 SVGAGI. V was shortened by 0 bases and J by 7 bases, with 21 bases between the two germline ends. CDR3 in amino acids: CASSYSAGDPTRGGYTF. DNA for the CDR3: TGTGCCAGCAGTTACTCGGCAGGGGACCCAACTAGGGGTGGCTACACCTTC.

This clonotype was counted at least ten times. This chain joins TRBV9 and TRBJ2-3, with TRBD2 matching 10 bases. The V and J ends lost 0 bases and 4 bases, in that order; junction bases with no gene match: 11. This CDR3 comprises 18 residues. CDR1 SGDLS and CDR2 YYNGEE come from the germline V gene. The CDR3 sequence: CASSVAQGVAGGPDTQYF. The CDR3 DNA follows: TGTGCCAGCAGCGTAGCCCAAGGGGTAGCGGGGGGTCCAGATACGCAGTATTTT.

There are many counts of this clonotype. The CDR3 DNA sequence: TGCGCCAGCAGCTTGGGTTTCAACCGGGATGAGCAGTTCTTC. Its protein product is CASSLGFNRDEQFF. This chain joins TRBV5-1 and TRBJ2-1; no definite D call. V was clipped by 0 bases and J by 8 bases, with 12 bases between them. In germline, CDR1 is SGHRS, CDR2 YFSETQ. This CDR3 has 14 residues.

This clonotype showed up just a few times. CDR3 sequence reads: CSASHLQEQEFTDTQYF. For the CDR3, the DNA is TGCAGTGCTAGTCATTTGCAGGAGCAAGAATTCACAGATACGCAGTATTTT. The chain links TRBV20-1 to TRBJ2-3; no clear D gene. This CDR3 is built from 17 residues. Germline V CDR1 and CDR2: DFQATT, SNEGSKA (reference sequence). Trimming removed 3 bases at V and 2 bases at J, with 21 bases between.

This clonotype turned up a few times. J is TRBJ2-7 and V is TRBV4-1, with D perhaps matching TRBD1 or TRBD2 (5 bases each). CDR3 length equals 16 residues. Germline assignment: CDR1 MGHRA and CDR2 YSYEKL. V was cut by 0 bases and J by 4 bases, with 16 bases left in between. The CDR3 reads CASSQDTAGTTYEQYF. The CDR3, as DNA: TGCGCCAGCAGCCAAGATACCGCCGGGACCACATACGAGCAGTACTTC.

This clonotype was seen many times. The chain recombines TRBV12-3 or TRBV12-4 with TRBJ2-5, with D possibly called TRBD1 or TRBD2 (5 bases each). Trimming shortened V by 5 bases and J by 5 bases, and 21 bases separated the two germline ends. This CDR3 is 16 amino acids long. CDR3 amino acids: CASSNSWWGSEETQYF. The CDR3 nucleotides read TGTGCCAGCAGTAACTCTTGGTGGGGGAGCGAGGAGACCCAGTACTTC.

As to this clonotype: A read error may explain this, as a much larger clone is one base away. The chain combines TRBV5-1 with TRBJ1-3; D uncertain. Germline V CDR1 and CDR2: SGHRS, YFSETQ. This CDR3 is built from 14 residues. CDR3 sequence (DNA): TGCGCCAGCAGCTTGCAGGAAGCTGGAAACACCATAAATTTT. Amino acids: CASSLQEAGNTINF.

V is TRBV7-2 and J is TRBJ2-2; TRBD1 aligns across 8 bases. The V segment lost 5 bases and the J segment 0 bases; nucleotides outside the gene matches: 2. This CDR3 comprises 15 residues. The germline V gene encodes CDR1 SGHTA and CDR2 FQGNSA. Here the CDR3 DNA reads TGTGCCAGCAGCAGGACAGGGCCGAACACCGGGGAGCTGTTTTTT. As protein: CASSRTGPNTGELFF.

There are a few counts of this clonotype. The chain links TRBV11-2 to TRBJ2-3, with 9 bases aligning to TRBD1. Germline CDR1 SGHAT, CDR2 FQNNGV. The V segment lost 4 bases and the J segment 4 bases; nucleotides outside the gene matches: 9. CDR3 size: 16 residues. CDR3 in DNA: TGTGCCAGCAGCTCGTACAGGGGGCCCAAAGCAGATACGCAGTATTTT. As protein: CASSSYRGPKADTQYF.

This clonotype showed up many times. The V and J genes are TRBV12-3 or TRBV12-4 and TRBJ2-1; the D gene is possibly TRBD2 (5 bases). This CDR3 has 11 amino acids. Deletions cut 6 bases from V and 12 bases from J, with 12 bases between. Here the CDR3 reads CASRLGIRQFF. As DNA, the CDR3 is TGTGCCAGCAGACTAGGTATTAGGCAGTTCTTC.

The V and J genes are TRBV18 and TRBJ1-1; no reliable D call. Germline CDR1 is KGHSH and CDR2 is LQKENI. The CDR3 has 14 residues. Trimming left V 3 bases short and J 1 base short, with 9 bases between. This chain's CDR3 is CASSPRAPNTEAFF. The CDR3 DNA is TGTGCCAGCTCACCGAGGGCTCCGAACACTGAAGCTTTCTTT.

Ten or more counts support this clonotype. The V gene is TRBV7-9, the J gene TRBJ1-1; D is possibly TRBD1 (6 bases). The germline V gene encodes CDR1 SEHNR and CDR2 FQNEAQ (reference sequence). This CDR3 has 14 amino acids. Trimming stripped 1 base from V and 1 base from J, with 7 bases between. The chain's CDR3 is CASSLEDRNTEAFF. Here the CDR3 DNA reads TGTGCCAGCAGCTTAGAGGACAGGAACACTGAAGCTTTCTTT.

In its sample, this clonotype was seen many times. The J gene is TRBJ2-1, the V gene TRBV7-3; tentative D call: TRBD2 (7 bases). There are 12 residues in the CDR3. Germline V gene data show CDR1 as SGHTA and CDR2 as FQGTGA. Trimming shortened V by 6 bases and J by 9 bases, and 12 bases separated the two germline ends. The CDR3 DNA is TGTGCCAGCAGTAGGGGGGGTGTTGAGCAGTTCTTC. Residues: CASSRGGVEQFF.

This clonotype was seen ten or more times. V usage is TRBV6-1 and J usage is TRBJ2-1, with 11 positions matching TRBD2. The CDR3 extends over 14 amino acids. Germline V gene sequence: CDR1 MNHNS, CDR2 SASEGT. Unmatched junction bases numbered 5, after V lost 7 bases and J lost 6 bases. The CDR3 spells CASTGLAGANEQFF. The CDR3, as DNA: TGTGCCAGCACTGGACTAGCGGGTGCCAATGAGCAGTTCTTC.

V is TRBV20-1 and J is TRBJ2-2; D uncertain. Germline values: CDR1 DFQATT, CDR2 SNEGSKA (reference sequence). V lost 0 bases to trimming and J lost 0 bases, with 11 bases between them. The CDR3 contains 16 residues. The CDR3 spells CSARDASRSNTGELFF. The CDR3 DNA reads as TGCAGTGCTAGAGATGCCAGCCGTTCGAACACCGGGGAGCTGTTTTTT.

This clonotype was detected ten times or more. The rearrangement uses TRBV28 and TRBJ2-2, with 7 nucleotides matching TRBD1. CDR1 MDHEN and CDR2 SYDVKM come from the germline V gene. The V segment lost 1 base and the J segment 7 bases; nucleotides outside the gene matches: 9. This CDR3 is 16 amino acids long. The CDR3 is CASSLLAGGIGGELFF. CDR3 bases: TGTGCCAGCAGTTTATTGGCAGGGGGAATCGGCGGGGAGCTGTTTTTT.

This clonotype has ten or more counts. This rearrangement joins TRBV7-9 to TRBJ1-1; D uncertain. V lost 3 bases, J lost 4 bases, and 9 bases lay in between. CDR3 length equals 13 residues. Germline V lookup: CDR1 SEHNR, CDR2 FQNEAQ (reference sequence). CDR3: CASSFMSSTEAFF. CDR3 DNA: TGTGCCAGCAGCTTTATGTCTAGCACTGAAGCTTTCTTT.

Comments on this clonotype: A read error may produce the germline difference seen at one junction end. This rearrangement joins TRBV7-2 to TRBJ2-1, with D possibly being TRBD2 (7 bases). The V gene's germline CDR1 is SGHTA and CDR2 FQGNSA. The CDR3 consists of 14 residues. The CDR3 region has the DNA TGTGCCAGCAGCGTAGCACGGGGGGCCCATGAGCAGTTCTTC. Translating it yields CASSVARGAHEQFF.

This clonotype came up a few times. This may be a read error, as it is one base from a much larger clone. The chain combines TRBV27 with TRBJ2-7; D gene unclear. This CDR3 has 13 amino acids. In germline, CDR1 is MNHEY, CDR2 SMNVEV (reference sequence). The V and J ends lost 8 bases and 0 bases respectively, with 11 bases between them. The CDR3 loop reads CASAHQTSYEQYF. CDR3 bases: TGTGCCAGCGCCCATCAGACCTCCTACGAGCAGTACTTC.

The sample holds many counts of this clonotype. The chain carries TRBV29-1 and TRBJ2-7, with no clear D. There are 14 residues in the CDR3. Germline CDR1 SQVTM, CDR2 ANQGSEA. V lost 4 bases, J lost 0 bases, and 13 bases lay in between. CDR3 residues: CSVGSAGFSYEQYF. CDR3 nucleotide sequence: TGCAGCGTTGGATCGGCAGGCTTCTCCTACGAGCAGTACTTC.

The genes are TRBV5-1 and TRBJ2-1; D might be TRBD2 (6 bases). This CDR3 spans 15 amino acids. Germline V gives CDR1 SGHRS, CDR2 YFSETQ. Trimming cost V 4 bases and J 4 bases, with 15 bases left between them. The CDR3 DNA follows: TGCGCCAGCAGCGAATTAGCGGCGGAGTACAATGAGCAGTTCTTC. Protein product: CASSELAAEYNEQFF.

In this sample, this clonotype turned up a few times. The chain is built from TRBV6-1 and TRBJ2-3, with TRBD2 matching 9 bases. The CDR3 consists of 15 residues. Germline trimming cut 7 bases from V and 6 bases from J; bases unmatched to any gene: 11. Germline values: CDR1 MNHNS, CDR2 SASEGT. CDR3 residues: CASIPRAGGPDTQYF. CDR3 nucleotides: TGTGCCAGCATCCCCCGGGCGGGGGGGCCGGATACGCAGTATTTT.

This clonotype was observed a few times. This rearrangement joins TRBV9 to TRBJ2-7, with 13 bases lining up with TRBD2. The CDR3 runs 17 residues. From germline, CDR1 is SGDLS and CDR2 YYNGEE. The trim removed 3 bases at V and 1 base at J, leaving 7 bases unmatched. The CDR3 region is CASSAGTSGALSYEQYF. CDR3 nucleotides: TGTGCCAGCAGCGCCGGGACTAGCGGGGCTCTTTCCTACGAGCAGTACTTC.